Each of the 7 T cell receptor beta chains below was sequenced from the same sample in a study of control samples from healthy donors and cancer patients. The protocol was immunoSEQ multiplex PCR, while the TCRdb copy is restricted to in-frame clones and leaves out a portion. The sample has 140,000 to 150,000 clones, around 92% seen once; the top ten hold about 3.2%. Sequencing was performed on blood. The origin of the receptors is a young man in good health.

The rearrangement links TRBV7-9 to TRBJ1-1; D is uncertain. The V end was cut by 1 base, the J end by 5 bases, with 11 bases between. The germline V gene has CDR1 SEHNR and CDR2 FQNEAQ (reference sequence). CDR3 length: 14 residues. DNA of the CDR3: TGTGCCAGCAGCTTAGGACAATCCCGAACTGAAGCTTTCTTT. This encodes CASSLGQSRTEAFF.

The V call is TRBV5-1, the J call TRBJ1-5; perhaps TRBD1 as D (6 bases). Germline CDR1 reads SGHRS; CDR2 reads YFSETQ. Trimming removed 3 bases from V and 5 bases from J, with 9 bases in between. The CDR3 totals 13 residues. The CDR3 DNA is TGCGCCAGCAGCTCCTCAGGGGATCAGCCCCAGCATTTT. This codes for CASSSSGDQPQHF.

This clone was seen only a few times. V is TRBV6-1 and J is TRBJ2-7; D is undetermined. Germline V lookup: CDR1 MNHNS, CDR2 SASEGT. This CDR3 has 15 residues. Trimming removed 2 bases at V and 2 bases at J, with 13 bases between. The CDR3 spells CASSETSLFTYEQYF. CDR3 coding DNA: TGTGCCAGCAGTGAAACATCCTTATTTACCTACGAGCAGTACTTC.

V is TRBV18 and J is TRBJ1-1, with 9 bases fitting TRBD1. Trimming at V came to 3 bases and at J to 5 bases, leaving 4 bases not matched to a gene. Germline V gene data show CDR1 as KGHSH and CDR2 as LQKENI. The CDR3 runs to 14 residues. The chain's CDR3 is CASSPPDRGTEAFF. The CDR3, as DNA: TGTGCCAGCTCACCCCCGGACAGGGGAACTGAAGCTTTCTTT.

This chain connects TRBV10-1 to TRBJ2-4, with D unresolved. CDR1 WNHNN and CDR2 SYGVQD come from the germline V gene (reference sequence). Trimming pared 0 bases from V and 5 bases from J, leaving 11 bases between. This CDR3 is built from 15 residues. The CDR3 sequence: CASSESRFGENIQYF. The DNA of the CDR3 is TGCGCCAGCAGTGAGTCGCGCTTTGGCGAAAACATTCAGTACTTC.

The rearrangement uses TRBV19 and TRBJ1-1, with D tentatively TRBD1 (5 bases). Germline CDR1 reads LNHDA; CDR2 reads SQIVND (reference sequence). The CDR3 runs to 15 residues. V lost 5 bases to trimming and J lost 0 bases, with 13 bases between them. The CDR3 sequence is CASSALGAMNTEAFF. CDR3 coding DNA: TGTGCCAGTAGTGCCCTTGGGGCAATGAACACTGAAGCTTTCTTT.

The chain employs TRBV27 and TRBJ2-7; 11 bases map to TRBD1. The germline V gene has CDR1 MNHEY and CDR2 SMNVEV (reference sequence). The CDR3 is made up of 14 amino acids. Trimming cost V 6 bases and J 6 bases; bases outside gene matches: 7. This chain's CDR3 is CASRPAGTGGEQYF. The CDR3 region has the DNA TGTGCCAGCAGACCCGCCGGGACAGGGGGCGAGCAGTACTTC.